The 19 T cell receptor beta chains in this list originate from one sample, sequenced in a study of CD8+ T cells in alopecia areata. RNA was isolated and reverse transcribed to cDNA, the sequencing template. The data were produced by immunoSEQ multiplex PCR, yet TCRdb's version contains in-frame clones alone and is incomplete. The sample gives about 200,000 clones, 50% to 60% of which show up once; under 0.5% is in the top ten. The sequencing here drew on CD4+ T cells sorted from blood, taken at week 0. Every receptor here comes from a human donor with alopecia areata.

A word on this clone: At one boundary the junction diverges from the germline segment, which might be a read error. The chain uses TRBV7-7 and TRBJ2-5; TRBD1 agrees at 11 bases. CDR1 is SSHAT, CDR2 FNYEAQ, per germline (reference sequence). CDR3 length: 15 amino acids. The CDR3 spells CASSFAGTGGETQYF. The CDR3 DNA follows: TGTGCTAGCAGCTTCGCCGGGACAGGGGGAGAGACCCAGTACTTC.

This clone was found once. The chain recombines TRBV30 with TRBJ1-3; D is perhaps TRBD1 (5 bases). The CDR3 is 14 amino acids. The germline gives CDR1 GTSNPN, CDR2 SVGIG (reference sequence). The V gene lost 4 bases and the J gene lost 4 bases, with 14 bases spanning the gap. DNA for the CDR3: TGTGCCTGGACCGTGGGGGTCTTAGGAAACACCATATATTTT. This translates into CAWTVGVLGNTIYF.

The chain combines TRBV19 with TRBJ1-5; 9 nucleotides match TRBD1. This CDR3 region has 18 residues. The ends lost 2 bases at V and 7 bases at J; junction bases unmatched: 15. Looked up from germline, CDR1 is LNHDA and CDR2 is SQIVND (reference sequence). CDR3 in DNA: TGTGCCAGTAGTATACAAGTCCCCCTGGACAGGGGACAACAGCCCCAGCATTTT. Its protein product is CASSIQVPLDRGQQPQHF. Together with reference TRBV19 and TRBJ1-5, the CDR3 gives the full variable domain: DGGITQSPKYLFRKEGQNVTLSCEQNLNHDAMYWYRQDPGQGLRLIYYSQIVNDFQKGDIAEGYSVSREKKESFPLTVTSAQKNPTAFYLCASSIQVPLDRGQQPQHFGDGTRLSIL.

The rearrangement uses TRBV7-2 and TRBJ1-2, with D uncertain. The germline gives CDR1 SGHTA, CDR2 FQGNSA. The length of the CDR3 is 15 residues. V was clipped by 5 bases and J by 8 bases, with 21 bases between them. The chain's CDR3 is CASSPQRARLGGYTF. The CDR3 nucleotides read TGTGCCAGCAGCCCCCAACGGGCCCGCCTGGGAGGCTACACCTTC.

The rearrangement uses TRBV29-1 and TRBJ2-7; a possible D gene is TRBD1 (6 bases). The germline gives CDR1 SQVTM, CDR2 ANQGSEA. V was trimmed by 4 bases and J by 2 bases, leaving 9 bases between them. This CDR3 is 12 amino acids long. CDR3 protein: CSVGTETYEQYF. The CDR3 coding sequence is TGCAGCGTTGGGACAGAAACCTACGAGCAGTACTTC.

CDR3 coding DNA: TGTGCCACCAGCCGTGACCAGGTGACAAATTCACCCCTCCACTTT. This encodes CATSRDQVTNSPLHF. The J gene is TRBJ1-6, the V gene TRBV15; unclear D gene. The CDR3 covers 15 residues. Deletions cut 5 bases from V and 7 bases from J, with 15 bases between. CDR1 is LNHNV, CDR2 YYDKDF, per germline (reference sequence).

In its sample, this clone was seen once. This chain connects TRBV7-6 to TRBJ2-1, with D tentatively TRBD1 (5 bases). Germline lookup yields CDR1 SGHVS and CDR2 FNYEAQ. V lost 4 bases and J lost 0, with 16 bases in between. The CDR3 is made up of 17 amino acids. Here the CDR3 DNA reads TGTGCCAGCAGCTCTGGTGGGGCCCTGAGCTCCTACAATGAGCAGTTCTTC. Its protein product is CASSSGGALSSYNEQFF.

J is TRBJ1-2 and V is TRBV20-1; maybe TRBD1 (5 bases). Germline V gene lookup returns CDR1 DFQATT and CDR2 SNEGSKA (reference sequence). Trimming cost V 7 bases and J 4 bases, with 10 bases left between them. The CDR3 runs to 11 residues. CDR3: CSGQGAYGYTF. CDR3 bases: TGCAGTGGTCAAGGGGCCTATGGCTACACCTTC.

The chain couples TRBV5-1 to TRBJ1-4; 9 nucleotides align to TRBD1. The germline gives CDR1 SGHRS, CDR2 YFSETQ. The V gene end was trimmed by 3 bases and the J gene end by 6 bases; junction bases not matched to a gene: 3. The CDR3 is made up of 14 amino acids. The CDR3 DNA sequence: TGCGCCAGCAGCTCGGGACAGGGATATGAAAAACTGTTTTTT. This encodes CASSSGQGYEKLFF.

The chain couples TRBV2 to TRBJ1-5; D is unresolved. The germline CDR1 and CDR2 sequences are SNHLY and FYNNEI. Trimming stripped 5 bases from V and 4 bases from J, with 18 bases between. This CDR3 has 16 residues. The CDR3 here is CASSSWAANANQPQHF. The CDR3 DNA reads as TGTGCCAGCAGTTCCTGGGCGGCGAACGCAAATCAGCCCCAGCATTTT.

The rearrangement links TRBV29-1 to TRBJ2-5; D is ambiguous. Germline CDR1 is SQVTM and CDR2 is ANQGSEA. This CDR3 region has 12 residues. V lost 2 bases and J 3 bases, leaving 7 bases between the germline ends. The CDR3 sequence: CSVEMLEETQYF. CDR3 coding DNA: TGCAGCGTTGAAATGTTGGAAGAGACCCAGTACTTC.

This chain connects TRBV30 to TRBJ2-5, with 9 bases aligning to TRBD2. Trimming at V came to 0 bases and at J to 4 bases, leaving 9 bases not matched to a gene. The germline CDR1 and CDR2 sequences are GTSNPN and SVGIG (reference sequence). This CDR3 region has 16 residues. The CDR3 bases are TGTGCCTGGAGTGTGGCGTTTAGCGGGAGAGGAGAGACCCAGTACTTC. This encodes CAWSVAFSGRGETQYF.

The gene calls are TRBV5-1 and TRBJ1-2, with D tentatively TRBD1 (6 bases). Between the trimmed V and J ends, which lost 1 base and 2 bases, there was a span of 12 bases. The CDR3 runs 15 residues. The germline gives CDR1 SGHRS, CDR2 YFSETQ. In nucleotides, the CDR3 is TGCGCCAGCAGCTTGAACAGGGTATGGAACTATGGCTACACCTTC. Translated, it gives CASSLNRVWNYGYTF. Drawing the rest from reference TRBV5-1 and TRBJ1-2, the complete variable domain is KAGVTQTPRYLIKTRGQQVTLSCSPISGHRSVSWYQQTPGQGLQFLFEYFSETQRNKGNFPGRFSGRQFSNSRSEMNVSTLELGDSALYLCASSLNRVWNYGYTFGSGTRLTVV.

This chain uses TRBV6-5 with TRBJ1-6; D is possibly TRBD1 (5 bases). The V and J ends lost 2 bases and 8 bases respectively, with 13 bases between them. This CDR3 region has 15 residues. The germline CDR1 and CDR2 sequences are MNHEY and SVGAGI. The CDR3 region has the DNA TGTGCCAGCAGTTACCGGGACCTTGGTGATTCACCCCTCCACTTT. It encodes CASSYRDLGDSPLHF.

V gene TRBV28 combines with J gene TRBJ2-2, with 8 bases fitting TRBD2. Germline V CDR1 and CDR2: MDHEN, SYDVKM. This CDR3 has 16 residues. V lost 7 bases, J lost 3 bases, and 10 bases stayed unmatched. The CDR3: CASTFGGRPYTGELFF. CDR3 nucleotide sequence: TGTGCCAGCACCTTTGGCGGGAGGCCCTACACCGGGGAGCTGTTTTTT.

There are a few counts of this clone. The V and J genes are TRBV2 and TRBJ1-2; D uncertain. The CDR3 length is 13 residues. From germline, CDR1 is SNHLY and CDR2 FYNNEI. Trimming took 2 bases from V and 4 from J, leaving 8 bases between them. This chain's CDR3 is CASSEQEIYGYTF. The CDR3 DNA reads TGTGCCAGCAGTGAACAGGAAATCTATGGCTACACCTTC.

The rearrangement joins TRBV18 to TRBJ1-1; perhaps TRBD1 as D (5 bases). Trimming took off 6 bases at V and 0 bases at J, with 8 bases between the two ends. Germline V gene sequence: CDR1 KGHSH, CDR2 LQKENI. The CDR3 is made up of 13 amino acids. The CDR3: CASSGGLNTEAFF. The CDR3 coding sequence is TGTGCCAGCTCGGGGGGATTGAACACTGAAGCTTTCTTT.

DNA of the CDR3: TGCGCCAGCAGCGCCCGGGACAGGGGGGACATTCAGTACTTC. Amino acids: CASSARDRGDIQYF. This chain connects TRBV4-1 to TRBJ2-4; 11 bases fit TRBD1. J lost 8 bases, V lost 5 bases, and 5 bases had no gene match. Germline lookup yields CDR1 MGHRA and CDR2 YSYEKL. The CDR3 is 14 residues long.

In nucleotides, the CDR3 is TGTGCCTGGAGTGAGGCCGGGTTCTCCTACGAGCAGTACTTC. This gives the protein CAWSEAGFSYEQYF. The chain uses TRBV30 and TRBJ2-7; the D is unclear. With 1 base removed from V and 0 bases from J, the gap between germline ends came to 10 bases. The V gene's germline CDR1 is GTSNPN and CDR2 SVGIG (reference sequence). The CDR3 sequence is 14 residues long.